The next 26 T cell receptor beta chains were all read from a single sample in a study of CD4 T cell repertoires in COVID-19. This table comes from immunoSEQ multiplex PCR, and its TCRdb copy is limited to in-frame clones, with some not included. The top ten clones hold roughly 2.1% of a sample with thousands of clones, around 84% of them seen once. No culture step preceded sequencing of the ex vivo isolated memory T cells. The sequences come from effector memory CD4+ T cells from blood, collected before the COVID-19 pandemic. The receptors shown here come from a human donor who had COVID-19.

The rearrangement uses TRBV11-2 and TRBJ2-7; 9 bases map to TRBD2. Germline CDR1 is SGHAT and CDR2 is FQNNGV. The V gene end was trimmed by 2 bases and the J gene end by 2 bases; junction bases not matched to a gene: 4. This CDR3 region has 15 residues. The CDR3 reads CASSLKAGGPYEQYF. DNA of the CDR3: TGTGCCAGCAGCTTAAAGGCGGGAGGGCCCTACGAGCAGTACTTC.

This clone was recorded a few times. The rearrangement joins TRBV27 to TRBJ2-7, with no clear D. This CDR3 region has 13 residues. V was cut by 6 bases and J by 3 bases, with 12 bases left in between. The V gene's germline CDR1 is MNHEY and CDR2 SMNVEV (reference sequence). CDR3 in amino acids: CASSPGQVYEQYF. The CDR3 nucleotides read TGTGCCAGCAGCCCTGGGCAGGTCTACGAGCAGTACTTC.

The CDR3 spells CASSLFSGAETQYF. CDR3 DNA sequence: TGTGCCAGCAGCCTCTTTAGCGGGGCAGAGACCCAGTACTTC. V gene TRBV11-3 combines with J gene TRBJ2-5; 8 nucleotides line up with TRBD2. V lost 5 bases to trimming and J lost 4 bases; unmatched junction nucleotides: 6. The CDR3 is 14 residues long. In germline, CDR1 is SGHNT, CDR2 YENEEA.

The chain couples TRBV9 to TRBJ2-3, with D perhaps matching TRBD1 (6 bases). Per the germline V gene, CDR1 is SGDLS and CDR2 is YYNGEE. V lost 3 bases and J lost 1, with 18 bases in between. CDR3 length: 17 amino acids. CDR3 in amino acids: CASSADSGRTGTDTQYF. CDR3 bases: TGTGCCAGCAGCGCAGACTCTGGGCGGACAGGCACAGATACGCAGTATTTT.

The chain recombines TRBV5-1 with TRBJ2-2; D not resolved. Germline V gene data show CDR1 as SGHRS and CDR2 as YFSETQ. With 6 bases removed from V and 4 bases from J, the gap between germline ends came to 10 bases. This CDR3 is 13 amino acids long. CDR3 DNA sequence: TGCGCCAGCACCCCTGCCGGCACCGGGGAGCTGTTTTTT. As protein: CASTPAGTGELFF.

CDR3 coding DNA: TGTGCCAGCATTCCATGGACAGGGGTTTCCGTCAGCACAGATACGCAGTATTTT. Protein sequence: CASIPWTGVSVSTDTQYF. This sequence joins TRBV27 and TRBJ2-3, with 9 bases matching TRBD1. The CDR3 contains 18 residues. CDR1 is MNHEY, CDR2 SMNVEV, per germline (reference sequence). The trim removed 7 bases at V and 0 bases at J, leaving 14 bases unmatched.

The chain uses TRBV6-5 and TRBJ1-2; 10 bases match TRBD1. Per germline, CDR1 MNHEY and CDR2 SVGAGI. The CDR3 length is 15 residues. Trimming at V came to 10 bases and at J to 3 bases, leaving 11 bases not matched to a gene. CDR3 nucleotide sequence: TGTGCCACCAGGCCCGGGACAGGGGTTGACTATGGCTACACCTTC. Protein sequence: CATRPGTGVDYGYTF.

To note about this clone: Other DNA sequences within the sample encode an identical CDR3. The CDR3 loop reads CASSERRTGQNSPLHF. In nucleotides, the CDR3 is TGTGCCAGCAGTGAAAGGAGAACAGGGCAAAATTCACCCCTCCACTTT. The chain is built from TRBV6-1 and TRBJ1-6; possible D gene TRBD1, 6 bases. Trimming removed 2 bases at V and 7 bases at J, with 15 bases between. Germline lookup yields CDR1 MNHNS and CDR2 SASEGT. The CDR3 totals 16 residues.

This chain uses TRBV5-1 with TRBJ2-2, with no clear D. Germline assignment: CDR1 SGHRS and CDR2 YFSETQ. Trimming removed 5 bases from V and 3 bases from J, with 11 bases in between. The CDR3 contains 14 residues. The CDR3 protein is CASSVQPDTGELFF. Here the CDR3 DNA reads TGCGCCAGCAGTGTACAGCCCGACACCGGGGAGCTGTTTTTT. Full variable domain (rest looked up from reference TRBV5-1 and TRBJ2-2): KAGVTQTPRYLIKTRGQQVTLSCSPISGHRSVSWYQQTPGQGLQFLFEYFSETQRNKGNFPGRFSGRQFSNSRSEMNVSTLELGDSALYLCASSVQPDTGELFFGEGSRLTVL.

CDR3 DNA: TGTGCCAGCAGCCCTATGGGACAGATGAACACTGAAGCTTTCTTT. Protein product: CASSPMGQMNTEAFF. The chain is built from TRBV7-2 and TRBJ1-1; the match to TRBD1 covers 7 bases. CDR3 length: 15 residues. Germline assignment: CDR1 SGHTA and CDR2 FQGNSA. V gave up 5 bases and J gave up 0 bases; unmatched junction bases: 6.

The chain couples TRBV11-3 to TRBJ2-1; D gene uncertain. Germline V gene sequence: CDR1 SGHNT, CDR2 YENEEA. The CDR3 sequence is 14 residues long. The V and J ends lost 5 bases and 0 bases respectively, with 8 bases between them. The DNA for the CDR3 is TGTGCCAGCAGCCCCCTCCTCTCCTACAATGAGCAGTTCTTC. As protein: CASSPLLSYNEQFF.

The rearrangement uses TRBV7-3 and TRBJ2-2, with a weak D call TRBD2 (6 bases). CDR1 and CDR2 (germline): SGHTA, FQGTGA. This CDR3 has 15 amino acids. Between the trimmed V and J ends, which lost 5 bases and 5 bases, there was a span of 15 bases. CDR3 DNA: TGTGCCAGCAGCCTTAGGGGAGGCGGTACCGGGGAGCTGTTTTTT. The encoded protein is CASSLRGGGTGELFF.

This clone was detected once. The chain recombines TRBV11-3 with TRBJ2-5, with 8 bases aligning to TRBD2. V lost 0 bases, J lost 4 bases, and 10 bases stayed unmatched. This CDR3 is 17 amino acids long. Per the germline V gene, CDR1 is SGHNT and CDR2 is YENEEA. The CDR3 nucleotides are TGTGCCAGCAGCTTAGATAACAGGCGGGAGGTAGGAGAGACCCAGTACTTC. This translates into CASSLDNRREVGETQYF.

This clone came up a few times. This chain joins TRBV5-1 and TRBJ2-1; 7 bases line up with TRBD1. With V trimmed by 8 bases and J by 7 bases, 9 bases remained unmatched. Germline V gene lookup returns CDR1 SGHRS and CDR2 YFSETQ. The length of the CDR3 is 13 residues. The DNA of the CDR3 is TGCGCCAGTGGGGACCCAGGGGGAAATGAGCAGTTCTTC. Protein sequence: CASGDPGGNEQFF.

V usage is TRBV6-5 and J usage is TRBJ1-5, with D uncertain. Trimming took 2 bases from V and 4 from J, leaving 9 bases between them. The CDR3 is 14 residues long. Germline CDR1 and CDR2: MNHEY and SVGAGI. The CDR3 nucleotides are TGTGCCAGCAGTTACAGGCAGGTTAATCAGCCCCAGCATTTT. Its protein product is CASSYRQVNQPQHF.

The chain combines TRBV28 with TRBJ2-7; 10 bases line up with TRBD2. Germline loops: CDR1 MDHEN, CDR2 SYDVKM. J gave up 1 base and V 7 bases, and 10 bases lay outside the gene matches. The length of the CDR3 is 16 residues. CDR3 coding DNA: TGTGCCAGCAAACCTGGGGGGACTAGCGTATCCTACGAGCAGTACTTC. Translating it yields CASKPGGTSVSYEQYF.

As to this clone: The same CDR3 also results from other DNA sequences found in this sample. The rearrangement uses TRBV6-5 and TRBJ2-7, with TRBD1 matching 8 bases. In germline, CDR1 is MNHEY, CDR2 SVGAGI. After removal of 4 bases from V and 7 bases from J, the junction contained 3 bases not matched to a gene. The CDR3 extends over 12 amino acids. CDR3 sequence (DNA): TGTGCCAGCAGTTCTACAGGGGGTGAGCAGTACTTC. Translating gives CASSSTGGEQYF.

CDR3 in amino acids: CASSSASGIVDTQYF. The CDR3 bases are TGTGCCAGCAGCTCGGCTAGCGGGATAGTAGATACGCAGTATTTT. The chain links TRBV7-2 to TRBJ2-3, with TRBD2 matching 9 bases. CDR1 SGHTA and CDR2 FQGNSA come from the germline V gene. The CDR3 has 15 residues. The junction had 7 bases not matched to a gene; V was cut back by 4 bases and J by 5 bases. Variable domain in full (rest from reference TRBV7-2 and TRBJ2-3): GAGVSQSPSNKVTEKGKDVELRCDPISGHTALYWYRQSLGQGLEFLIYFQGNSAPDKSGLPSDRFSAERTGGSVSTLTIQRTQQEDSAVYLCASSSASGIVDTQYFGPGTRLTVL.

The chain links TRBV11-2 to TRBJ1-6; 7 bases line up with TRBD1. Germline CDR1 and CDR2: SGHAT and FQNNGV. The junction had 5 bases not matched to a gene; V was cut back by 3 bases and J by 9 bases. This CDR3 has 14 amino acids. The CDR3 nucleotides are TGTGCCAGCAGCTTCGCAGGACAGGCTTCACCCCTCCACTTT. Its protein product is CASSFAGQASPLHF.

This clone was found once. This chain connects TRBV27 to TRBJ2-3; 7 bases are shared with TRBD1. The V and J ends lost 4 bases and 3 bases, in that order; junction bases with no gene match: 10. The CDR3 sequence is 16 residues long. CDR1 is MNHEY and CDR2 is SMNVEV in the germline V gene (reference sequence). The chain's CDR3 is CASSSRQGSNTDTQYF. CDR3 bases: TGTGCCAGCAGTTCACGACAGGGTAGCAATACAGATACGCAGTATTTT.

The rearrangement links TRBV28 to TRBJ2-1, with TRBD2 identical over 12 bases. After removal of 6 bases from V and 1 base from J, the junction contained 4 bases not matched to a gene. Germline CDR1 is MDHEN and CDR2 is SYDVKM. This CDR3 is built from 16 residues. CDR3 sequence reads: CASRATSGRSYNEQFF. The CDR3 bases are TGTGCCAGCAGGGCGACTAGCGGGAGATCCTACAATGAGCAGTTCTTC. Supplemented by reference TRBV28 and TRBJ2-1, the full variable domain reads DVKVTQSSRYLVKRTGEKVFLECVQDMDHENMFWYRQDPGLGLRLIYFSYDVKMKEKGDIPEGYSVSREKKERFSLILESASTNQTSMYLCASRATSGRSYNEQFFGPGTRLTVL.

V is TRBV9 and J is TRBJ2-5; 9 nucleotides align to TRBD2. Trimming took 0 bases from V and 2 from J; bases not matched to a gene: 8. Germline assignment: CDR1 SGDLS and CDR2 YYNGEE. This CDR3 has 17 amino acids. The CDR3 region is CASSVGAGGGLQETQYF. DNA of the CDR3: TGTGCCAGCAGCGTAGGGGCGGGGGGGGGCCTACAAGAGACCCAGTACTTC. Filled out from reference TRBV9 and TRBJ2-5, the complete variable domain reads DSGVTQTPKHLITATGQRVTLRCSPRSGDLSVYWYQQSLDQGLQFLIQYYNGEERAKGNILERFSAQQFPDLHSELNLSSLELGDSALYFCASSVGAGGGLQETQYFGPGTRLLVL.

V usage is TRBV6-5 and J usage is TRBJ2-5; 8 positions match TRBD2. The CDR3 contains 14 residues. The junction had 5 bases not matched to a gene; V was cut back by 8 bases and J by 0 bases. Germline CDR1 and CDR2: MNHEY and SVGAGI. CDR3 sequence reads: CASAPGGYQETQYF. In DNA, the CDR3 is TGTGCCAGCGCCCCGGGGGGGTACCAAGAGACCCAGTACTTC.

The CDR3 bases are TGCGCCAGCAGCCTATTGACTAGCGGGGGCCCCTCCACAGATACGCAGTATTTT. Encoded protein: CASSLLTSGGPSTDTQYF. The chain carries TRBV5-1 and TRBJ2-3; 12 bases match TRBD2. The CDR3 consists of 18 residues. The J segment lost 2 bases and the V segment lost 4 bases, leaving 11 bases of the junction unmatched. Germline loops: CDR1 SGHRS, CDR2 YFSETQ.

The chain employs TRBV10-3 and TRBJ1-3; D remains ambiguous. Trimming shortened V by 2 bases and J by 0 bases, and 8 bases separated the two germline ends. The CDR3 is 15 residues long. CDR1 is ENHRY, CDR2 SYGVKD, per germline. The CDR3 region has the DNA TGTGCCATCAGTGAGGGAGTGGTCTCTGGAAACACCATATATTTT. It yields the protein CAISEGVVSGNTIYF.

The genes are TRBV7-2 and TRBJ1-2; perhaps TRBD1 as D (5 bases). Germline V gene sequence: CDR1 SGHTA, CDR2 FQGNSA. Trimming stripped 7 bases from V and 2 bases from J, with 14 bases between. The CDR3 length is 14 residues. The CDR3 loop is CASNVGGANYGYTF. CDR3 sequence (DNA): TGTGCCAGCAACGTAGGAGGGGCCAACTATGGCTACACCTTC.